The present entry profiles one T cell receptor beta chain with its context. Assay used: immunoSEQ multiplex PCR; TCRdb lists only in-frame clones, some missing. The table includes a few hundred thousand clones, approximately 92% detected once. This specimen comes from a study of Ad26.COV2.S vaccination and SARS-CoV-2 variants. Germline V CDR1 and CDR2: MNHEY, SVGEGT. Trimming pared 5 bases from V and 0 bases from J, leaving 14 bases between. CDR3 length: 16 residues. The treatment: over 15 received Ad26.COV2.S at low or high dose, single or two shots; several received placebo; per-sample allocation not given. Samples analyzed were those drawn on day 63 after the first vaccine or placebo injection.

The sequence derives from a person aged 18-65 years who received the Ad26.COV2.S COVID-19 vaccine or a placebo. Sequences were derived from peripheral blood, sampled in a trial of Ad26.COV2.S vaccine versus placebo. V gene TRBV6-2 or TRBV6-3 combines with J gene TRBJ1-3, with a tentative D call TRBD1 (5 bases). The CDR3 DNA reads as TGTGCCAGCAGTCCCCGCCGACAGCGCTCTGGAAACACCATATATTTT. It is translated as CASSPRRQRSGNTIYF.